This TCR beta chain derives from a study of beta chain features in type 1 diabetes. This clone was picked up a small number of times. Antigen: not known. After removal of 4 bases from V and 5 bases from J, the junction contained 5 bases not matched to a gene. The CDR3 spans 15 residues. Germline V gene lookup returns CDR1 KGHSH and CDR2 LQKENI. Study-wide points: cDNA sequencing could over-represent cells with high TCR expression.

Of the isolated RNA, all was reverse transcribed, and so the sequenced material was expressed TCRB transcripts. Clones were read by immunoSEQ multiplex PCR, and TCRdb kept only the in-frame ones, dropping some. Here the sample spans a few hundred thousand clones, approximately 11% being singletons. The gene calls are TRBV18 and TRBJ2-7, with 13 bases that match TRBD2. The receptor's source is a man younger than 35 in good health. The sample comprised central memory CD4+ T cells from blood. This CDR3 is CASSLGLAGAHEQYF. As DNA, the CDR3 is TGTGCCAGCTCACTTGGACTAGCGGGAGCCCACGAGCAGTACTTC. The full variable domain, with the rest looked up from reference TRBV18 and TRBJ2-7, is NAGVMQNPRHLVRRRGQEARLRCSPMKGHSHVYWYRQLPEEGLKFMVYLQKENIIDESGMPKERFSAEFPKEGPSILRIQQVVRGDSAAYFCASSLGLAGAHEQYFGPGTRLTVT.